This T cell receptor beta chain was documented in a study of blood T cell repertoires in COVID-19. Study as a whole: The origin of the acute and convalescent COVID-19 samples was the United States, Italy and Spain.

The Seattle patients, enrolled during active infection, were followed longitudinally. Original processing notes: Estimates of nucleated cell counts were drawn from the amplification of reference gene primers. Method: immunoSEQ multiplex PCR; TCRdb's copy keeps in-frame clones and lacks some. V and J calls and clone size are those listed in that table; D and trimming were worked out from the DNA. The sample consists of over 150,000 clones, over 80% of them appearing once. The CDR3 is made up of 14 amino acids. V dropped 1 base and J dropped 4 bases, with 11 bases sitting between them. Germline CDR1 and CDR2: SGHRS and YFSETQ. For this clone: Other DNA sequences in this specimen translate into the identical CDR3.

The origin of this receptor is a woman at least 80 years old with COVID-19, enrolled during active disease. The chain links TRBV5-1 to TRBJ2-5; D is perhaps TRBD2 (6 bases). Sequenced material: peripheral blood. The CDR3 region is CASSLLGGGETQYF. CDR3 coding DNA: TGCGCCAGCAGCTTGCTGGGAGGAGGAGAGACCCAGTACTTC. The whole variable domain, remainder taken from reference TRBV5-1 and TRBJ2-5, is KAGVTQTPRYLIKTRGQQVTLSCSPISGHRSVSWYQQTPGQGLQFLFEYFSETQRNKGNFPGRFSGRQFSNSRSEMNVSTLELGDSALYLCASSLLGGGETQYFGPGTRLLVL.